Below are 17 T cell receptor beta chains sequenced from a single sample in a study of HIV-infected children after antiretroviral therapy interruption. RNA-based 3' RACE libraries used unique molecular identifiers. TCRdb independently ran MiXCR on the 3' RACE reads; one entry per CDR3 protein. The top ten hold 0.85% to 1.3% of the sample, which has 70,000 to 90,000 distinct CDR3 sequences, about 7% seen once. The treatment was: PENTA 11 planned treatment interruption arm or continuous ART arm. The material was CD45RA+ CD4+ T cells from PBMCs, pooled from several time points, obtained from a donor given antiretroviral therapy, either interrupted or continuous. Noted subset: naive CD4+ CD45RA+ CD45RO- T cells. The receptors derive from a pool of human donors with HIV.

The sample holds many counts of this clonotype. The gene calls are TRBV12-3 or TRBV12-4 and TRBJ1-1; D remains ambiguous. There are 11 residues in the CDR3. Deletions cut 5 bases from V and 2 bases from J, with 3 bases between. The CDR3 bases are TGTGCCAGCAGTGTTAACACTGAAGCTTTCTTT. Its translation: CASSVNTEAFF.

There are many counts of this clonotype. V usage is TRBV6-6 and J usage is TRBJ2-5; 7 bases map to TRBD1. The CDR3 loop spans 15 amino acids. Per the germline V gene, CDR1 is MNHNY and CDR2 is SVGAGI (reference sequence). The V segment lost 0 bases and the J segment 2 bases; nucleotides outside the gene matches: 3. The CDR3 region has the DNA TGTGCCAGCAGTTACTCAGGGGACAGACAAGAGACCCAGTACTTC. Protein sequence: CASSYSGDRQETQYF.

This chain joins TRBV3-1 and TRBJ1-6; no firm D call. Germline values: CDR1 LGHDT, CDR2 YNNKEL (reference sequence). The V end was cut by 1 base, the J end by 0 bases, with 4 bases between. This CDR3 has 15 residues. The CDR3 spells CASSQGSSYNSPLHF. The DNA of the CDR3 is TGTGCCAGCAGCCAAGGGAGCTCCTATAATTCACCCCTCCACTTT.

This chain joins TRBV3-1 and TRBJ2-2; possible D gene TRBD1, 7 bases. V was trimmed by 4 bases and J by 6 bases, leaving 18 bases between them. Germline-derived CDR1 and CDR2 are LGHDT and YNNKEL (reference sequence). The CDR3 sequence is 16 residues long. CDR3 DNA sequence: TGTGCCAGCAGCCTGCTGACAGGGAGGATCGCCGGGGAGCTGTTTTTT. This translates into CASSLLTGRIAGELFF.

The chain is built from TRBV28 and TRBJ1-5, with 7 bases that match TRBD1. CDR1 is MDHEN and CDR2 is SYDVKM in the germline V gene. Trimming at V came to 2 bases and at J to 3 bases, leaving 4 bases not matched to a gene. The CDR3 has 15 amino acids. This CDR3 is CASSLRQGYNQPQHF. The CDR3 DNA sequence: TGTGCCAGCAGTTTACGACAGGGTTACAATCAGCCCCAGCATTTT.

This clonotype was seen repeatedly, ten times or more. The chain carries TRBV15 and TRBJ2-3; 12 bases are shared with TRBD2. The CDR3 loop spans 17 amino acids. Per the germline V gene, CDR1 is LNHNV and CDR2 is YYDKDF (reference sequence). The junction had 5 bases not matched to a gene; V was cut back by 0 bases and J by 4 bases. The CDR3 coding sequence is TGTGCCACCAGCAGAGATCCGGGACTAGCGGGCCCAGATACGCAGTATTTT. Protein: CATSRDPGLAGPDTQYF.

At least ten counts were recorded for this clonotype. The chain links TRBV12-3 or TRBV12-4 to TRBJ1-5; D unclear. CDR3 length equals 12 residues. Trimming left V 10 bases short and J 2 bases short, with 9 bases between. CDR3 in DNA: TGTGCCACCCATCGCGGCAATCAGCCCCAGCATTTT. This translates into CATHRGNQPQHF.

This clonotype occurred many times. The V gene is TRBV12-3 or TRBV12-4, the J gene TRBJ2-1, with D perhaps TRBD2 (6 bases). CDR3 length: 15 residues. The V end was cut by 3 bases, the J end by 7 bases, with 16 bases between. CDR3 nucleotide sequence: TGTGCCAGCAGTTTTGGGGGAGGCCCTAGGAATGAGCAGTTCTTC. Translating gives CASSFGGGPRNEQFF.

This clonotype has a handful of counts. The chain employs TRBV5-1 and TRBJ2-5; 10 bases match TRBD1. The germline V gene has CDR1 SGHRS and CDR2 YFSETQ. V shed 0 bases and J 5 bases; nucleotides not matched to a gene: 4. The CDR3 has 15 residues. The CDR3 nucleotides read TGCGCCAGCAGCTTGGTAGGGACAGGGGTCGAGACCCAGTACTTC. This sequence encodes CASSLVGTGVETQYF. The entire variable domain, with the rest obtained from reference TRBV5-1 and TRBJ2-5, is as follows: KAGVTQTPRYLIKTRGQQVTLSCSPISGHRSVSWYQQTPGQGLQFLFEYFSETQRNKGNFPGRFSGRQFSNSRSEMNVSTLELGDSALYLCASSLVGTGVETQYFGPGTRLLVL.

In this sample, this clonotype turned up many times. J is TRBJ2-7 and V is TRBV2; 13 bases are a match to TRBD2. The germline gives CDR1 SNHLY, CDR2 FYNNEI. CDR3 length equals 17 residues. Trimming cost V 7 bases and J 2 bases; bases outside gene matches: 11. The CDR3 sequence is CASMETSGGVIPYEQYF. In nucleotides, the CDR3 is TGTGCCAGCATGGAAACTAGCGGGGGGGTTATCCCCTACGAGCAGTACTTC.

This chain links TRBV6-2 or TRBV6-3 with TRBJ2-3, with no clear D. The CDR3 spans 11 residues. The germline V gene has CDR1 MNHEY and CDR2 SVGEGT. V lost 5 bases, J lost 4 bases, and 4 bases lay in between. CDR3 DNA sequence: TGTGCCAGCAGTGCCGCAGATACGCAGTATTTT. It specifies CASSAADTQYF.

This clonotype was counted at least ten times. The chain employs TRBV20-1 and TRBJ2-2; perhaps TRBD2 as D (5 bases). CDR1 and CDR2 (germline): DFQATT, SNEGSKA (reference sequence). Trimming cost V 0 bases and J 5 bases, with 19 bases left between them. CDR3 size: 17 residues. The CDR3 here is CSARDWRSSTGTGELFF. Written as DNA, the CDR3 is TGCAGTGCTAGAGATTGGCGCTCTTCGACGGGGACCGGGGAGCTGTTTTTT.

The sample holds many counts of this clonotype. The chain has TRBV7-3 and TRBJ1-6, with D possibly being TRBD1 (6 bases). In germline, CDR1 is SGHTA, CDR2 FQGTGA. This CDR3 is built from 14 residues. V was shortened by 8 bases and J by 6 bases, with 14 bases between the two germline ends. The CDR3 loop reads CASRVRGRNSPLHF. CDR3 coding DNA: TGTGCCAGCCGTGTTCGGGGGCGTAATTCACCCCTCCACTTT.

This clonotype was seen a single time. The chain has TRBV10-3 and TRBJ2-7; weak D call: TRBD2 (5 bases). Germline V lookup: CDR1 ENHRY, CDR2 SYGVKD. Trimming cost V 1 base and J 2 bases, with 9 bases left between them. The CDR3 sequence is 14 residues long. DNA for the CDR3: TGTGCCATCAGTGAGTACCCCGGGGCCTACGAGCAGTACTTC. Translated: CAISEYPGAYEQYF.

In its sample, this clonotype was seen many times. The CDR3 DNA reads TGTGCCAGCAGACCCAGTCCCTGGACTGACTCTGGGGCCAACGTCCTGACTTTC. Translating it yields CASRPSPWTDSGANVLTF. This rearrangement joins TRBV28 to TRBJ2-6; a possible D gene is TRBD2 (5 bases). From germline, CDR1 is MDHEN and CDR2 SYDVKM. This CDR3 has 18 amino acids. Trimming removed 6 bases at V and 0 bases at J, with 18 bases between.

There are many counts of this clonotype. This sequence joins TRBV20-1 and TRBJ2-3; 10 bases agree with TRBD1. Losses at the gene ends were 5 bases for V and 3 bases for J; bases not matched to a gene: 5. Germline V CDR1 and CDR2: DFQATT, SNEGSKA (reference sequence). The CDR3 totals 14 residues. The CDR3 DNA reads TGCAGTGCTGACGACAGGGGGCGTACAGATACGCAGTATTTT. Its translation: CSADDRGRTDTQYF.

This clonotype was counted ten times or more. This chain joins TRBV7-2 and TRBJ2-1; D remains ambiguous. Germline V gene lookup returns CDR1 SGHTA and CDR2 FQGNSA. CDR3 length equals 15 residues. V lost 1 base, J lost 0 bases, and 7 bases lay in between. The DNA of the CDR3 is TGTGCCAGCAGCTTAGTTGTCTCCTCCTACAATGAGCAGTTCTTC. It codes for CASSLVVSSYNEQFF. The entire variable domain, with the rest obtained from reference TRBV7-2 and TRBJ2-1, is as follows: GAGVSQSPSNKVTEKGKDVELRCDPISGHTALYWYRQSLGQGLEFLIYFQGNSAPDKSGLPSDRFSAERTGGSVSTLTIQRTQQEDSAVYLCASSLVVSSYNEQFFGPGTRLTVL.